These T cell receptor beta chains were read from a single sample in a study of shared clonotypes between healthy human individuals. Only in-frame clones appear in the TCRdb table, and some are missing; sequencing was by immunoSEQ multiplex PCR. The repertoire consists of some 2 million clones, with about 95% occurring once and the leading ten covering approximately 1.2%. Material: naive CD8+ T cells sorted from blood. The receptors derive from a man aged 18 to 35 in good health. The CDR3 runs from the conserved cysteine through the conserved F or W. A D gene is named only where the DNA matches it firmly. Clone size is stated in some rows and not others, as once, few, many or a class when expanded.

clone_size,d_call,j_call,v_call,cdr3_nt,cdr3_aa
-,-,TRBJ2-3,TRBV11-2,TGTGCCAGCAGCGGTGCTACAGATACGCAGTATTTT,CASSGATDTQYF
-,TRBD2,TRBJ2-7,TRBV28,TGTGCCAGCAGTTTTGACCTGAGCGGGGGGGCCCACGAGCAGTACTTC,CASSFDLSGGAHEQYF
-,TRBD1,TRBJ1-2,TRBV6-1,TGTGCCAGCAGTGAGGACAGGACGTCTAACTATGGCTACACCTTC,CASSEDRTSNYGYTF
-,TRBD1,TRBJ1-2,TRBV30,TGTGCCTGGAACGGGGACAGGGGCCATGGCTACACCTTC,CAWNGDRGHGYTF
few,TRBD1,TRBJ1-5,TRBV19,TGTGCCAGTAGTATCAGGGACAGGGGACAGCCCCAGCATTTT,CASSIRDRGQPQHF
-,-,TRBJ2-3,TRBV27,TGTGCCAGCGGGGTTTACTGGTATGCAGATACGCAGTATTTT,CASGVYWYADTQYF
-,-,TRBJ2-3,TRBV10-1,TGCGCCAGCAGTCTAGGGACAGATACGCAGTATTTT,CASSLGTDTQYF
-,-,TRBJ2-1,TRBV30,TGTGCCACCCTTCCTCCCAACTACAATGAGCAGTTCTTC,CATLPPNYNEQFF
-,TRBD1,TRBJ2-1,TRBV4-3,TGCGCCAGCAGCCCTGGGACAGGGGGTGTAGACAATGAGCAGTTCTTC,CASSPGTGGVDNEQFF
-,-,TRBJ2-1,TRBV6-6,TGTGCCAGCAGTTACTCGTCAGGGTGGGCAAATGAGCAGTTCTTC,CASSYSSGWANEQFF
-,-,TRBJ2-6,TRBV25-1,TGTGCCAGCAGAAACTCTGGGGCCAACGTCCTGACTTTC,CASRNSGANVLTF
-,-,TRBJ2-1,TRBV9,TGTGCCAGCAGCGTAGGGCTAGCATGGCATGAGCAGTTCTTC,CASSVGLAWHEQFF
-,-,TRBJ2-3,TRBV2,TGTGCCAGCAGTGACCCTTGGGGGGCTGTCAGCACAGATACGCAGTATTTT,CASSDPWGAVSTDTQYF